This T cell receptor (beta chain) is drawn from a study of beta chain features in type 1 diabetes. Since all of the isolated RNA was reverse transcribed, expressed TCRB transcripts were what got sequenced. Sequencing used immunoSEQ multiplex PCR; TCRdb keeps in-frame clones, though not all of them. The repertoire includes around 500,000 clones, over 25% of them detected once, and 0.05% to 0.065% sits in the top ten. This clone has more than one count but fewer than ten. Sequenced: naive CD4+ T cells from blood. The TCR sequence derives from a man between 18 and 35 years old in good health.

The CDR3 DNA is TGTGCCAGTAGTATCCCTTGGGACAATGAGCAGTTCTTC. Its translation: CASSIPWDNEQFF. The V and J genes are TRBV19 and TRBJ2-1; the D is unclear. This CDR3 has 13 residues. Germline V CDR1 and CDR2: LNHDA, SQIVND (reference sequence). Trimming took 3 bases from V and 5 from J, leaving 8 bases between them.